The T cell receptor (beta chain) under discussion was sequenced for a study of post-analysis software for immune sequencing data (dated by TCRdb to between 2014 and 2017). Describing the broader study: Disease courses on record covered relapsing-remitting, secondary progressive and progressive-relapsing multiple sclerosis, though some patients had no subtype annotation. The patient repertoires were set against eleven to twelve previously published healthy control repertoires from donors whose ages ranged from roughly 6 to 27 years. A subset of samples was prepared in parallel using single-end sample barcoding, then pooled and co-amplified after Illumina adapter ligation. Overall results and qualifications from the work: The control group was slightly older than the multiple sclerosis patient group. Compared with controls, multiple sclerosis patients had significantly lower normalized Chao1 diversity, a finding suggesting substantial peripheral T-cell clonal expansion. Patients showed significantly higher frequencies than controls for a few TRBV segments, among them TRBV5-6, TRBV5-1 and TRBV20-1. Direct clustering with F measure revealed strong co-clustering of samples prepared in the same batch, which led to a batch-effect correction.

Library preparation was by PCR. The sample was run on an Illumina HiSeq 2500. To reduce PCR and sequencing biases, unique molecular identifiers were built into the TCR beta cDNA libraries. Approximately 500,000 cDNA molecules were obtained for every 1 to 10 million input T cells, so each molecule roughly corresponded to one T cell. The patient libraries were prepared and sequenced with the same protocol used for the earlier healthy control dataset. Within a given batch, samples were prepared together, multiplexed and sequenced on the same HiSeq lane. For the original study's pipeline: MIGEC was used to process the raw barcoded reads, and molecular identifier groups with only a single read were discarded before consensus assembly and CDR3 extraction. VDJtools was used for post-analysis of the clonotype tables, with diversity normalized by down-sampling every dataset to the smallest sample size. In repertoire overlap clustering, CDR3 amino acid sequences, but not nucleotide sequences, were matched to correct batch-related cross-sample contamination. Through fastp at Q25 and MiXCR, TCRdb rebuilt clones from the public reads, retaining in-frame beta chains. All rows with the same CDR3 protein become a single entry with the most common DNA and genes. TCRdb's processing, not the authors' own work, is the source of the V and J calls. This sample holds 380,000 or so distinct CDR3 sequences; roughly 38% were observed only once. The ten largest clonotypes hold 10% to 15% of the sample.

Remarks on this clonotype: The target of this receptor is not known. No much larger clonotype is one base removed from it; base qualities were not supplied.

To demonstrate the VDJtools post-analysis software, TCR beta repertoires were profiled from the peripheral blood of about a dozen young patients with multiple sclerosis. The multiple sclerosis patients were children and adolescents ranging in age from about 6 to 16 years. CDR1 and CDR2 are drawn from the germline V gene: LGHNA, YSLEER. Trimmed from V: 4 bases; trimmed from J: 5 bases; junction bases lacking a gene match: 10. The CDR3 runs 16 residues from the cysteine to the phenylalanine. Only CDR3 DNA is held: 48 bases, read in frame from base 1. The sequence came from a girl aged 5-17 years with multiple sclerosis. Sequenced material: blood. Recombination linked TRBV4-3 to TRBJ2-1, with 8 central nucleotides matching TRBD1. Here is the DNA: TGCGCCAGCAGCCCTGGAGCCCGACAGGGGAACAATGAGCAGTTCTTC. It specifies CASSPGARQGNNEQFF.